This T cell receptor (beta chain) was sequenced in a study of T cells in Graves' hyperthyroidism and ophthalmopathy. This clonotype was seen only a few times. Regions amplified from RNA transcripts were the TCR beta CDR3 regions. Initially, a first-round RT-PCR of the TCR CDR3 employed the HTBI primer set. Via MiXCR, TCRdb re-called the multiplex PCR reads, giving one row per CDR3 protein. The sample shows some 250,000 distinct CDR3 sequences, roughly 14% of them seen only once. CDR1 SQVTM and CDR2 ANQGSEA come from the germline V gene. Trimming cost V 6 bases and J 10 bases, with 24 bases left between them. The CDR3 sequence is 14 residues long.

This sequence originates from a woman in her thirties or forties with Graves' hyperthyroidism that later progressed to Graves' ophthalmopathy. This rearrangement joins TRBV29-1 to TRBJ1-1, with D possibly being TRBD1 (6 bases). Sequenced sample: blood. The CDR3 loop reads CSVPGAEQGLSAFF. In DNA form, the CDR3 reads TGCAGCGTCCCGGGCGCGGAGCAGGGGTTATCAGCTTTCTTT.